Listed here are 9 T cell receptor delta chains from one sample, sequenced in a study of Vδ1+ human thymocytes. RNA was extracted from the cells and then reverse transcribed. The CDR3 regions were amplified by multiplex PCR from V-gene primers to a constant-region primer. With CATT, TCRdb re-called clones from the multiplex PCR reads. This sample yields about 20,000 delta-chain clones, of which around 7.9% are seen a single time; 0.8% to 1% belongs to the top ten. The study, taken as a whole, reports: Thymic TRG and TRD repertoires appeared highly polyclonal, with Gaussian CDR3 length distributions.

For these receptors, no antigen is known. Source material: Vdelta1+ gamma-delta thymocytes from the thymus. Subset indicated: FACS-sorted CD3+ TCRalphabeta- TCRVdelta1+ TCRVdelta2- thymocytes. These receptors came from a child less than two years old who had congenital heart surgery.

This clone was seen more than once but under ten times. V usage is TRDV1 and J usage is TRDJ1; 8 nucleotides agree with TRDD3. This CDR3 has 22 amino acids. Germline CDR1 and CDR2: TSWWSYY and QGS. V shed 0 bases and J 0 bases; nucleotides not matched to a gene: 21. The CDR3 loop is CALGELGPTYYALGEYTDKLIF. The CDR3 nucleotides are TGTGCTCTTGGGGAACTAGGCCCGACCTACTACGCCCTGGGGGAGTACACCGATAAACTCATCTTT.

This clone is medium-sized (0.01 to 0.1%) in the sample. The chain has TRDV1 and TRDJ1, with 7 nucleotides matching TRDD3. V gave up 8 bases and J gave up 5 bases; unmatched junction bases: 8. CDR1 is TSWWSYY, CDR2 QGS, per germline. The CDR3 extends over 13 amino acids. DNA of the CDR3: TGTGCTCTTAGTACTCGACTGGGGGATAAACTCATCTTT. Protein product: CALSTRLGDKLIF.

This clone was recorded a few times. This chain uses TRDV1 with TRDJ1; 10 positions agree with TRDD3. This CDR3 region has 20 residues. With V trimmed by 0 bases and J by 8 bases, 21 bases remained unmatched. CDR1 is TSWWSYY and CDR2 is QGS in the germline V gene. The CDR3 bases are TGTGCTCTTGGGGAACTTGTCCTCCTCTCTTGGGGGATACTCCGGGGAAAACTCATCTTT. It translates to CALGELVLLSWGILRGKLIF.

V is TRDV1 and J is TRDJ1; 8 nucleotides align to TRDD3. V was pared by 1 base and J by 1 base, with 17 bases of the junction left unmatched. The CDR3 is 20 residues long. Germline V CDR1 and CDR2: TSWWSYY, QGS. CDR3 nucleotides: TGTGCTCTTGGGGAACGGGGTGGGTATCGTCTGGGGGAAACCACCGATAAACTCATCTTT. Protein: CALGERGGYRLGETTDKLIF.

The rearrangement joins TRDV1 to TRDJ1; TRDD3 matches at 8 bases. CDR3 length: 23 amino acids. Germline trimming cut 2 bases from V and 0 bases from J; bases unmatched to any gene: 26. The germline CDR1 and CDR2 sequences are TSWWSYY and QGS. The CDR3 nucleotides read TGTGCTCTTGGGGAAGGGGCCCTTTTTCCTGACGTACTGGGGGTCCCAGACACCGATAAACTCATCTTT. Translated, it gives CALGEGALFPDVLGVPDTDKLIF.

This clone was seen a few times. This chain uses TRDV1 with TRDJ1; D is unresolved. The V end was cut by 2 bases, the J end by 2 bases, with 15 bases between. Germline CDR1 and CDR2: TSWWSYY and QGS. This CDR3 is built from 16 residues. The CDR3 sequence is CALGEIGSIRTDKLIF. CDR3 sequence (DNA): TGTGCTCTTGGGGAAATAGGCTCAATTCGTACCGATAAACTCATCTTT.

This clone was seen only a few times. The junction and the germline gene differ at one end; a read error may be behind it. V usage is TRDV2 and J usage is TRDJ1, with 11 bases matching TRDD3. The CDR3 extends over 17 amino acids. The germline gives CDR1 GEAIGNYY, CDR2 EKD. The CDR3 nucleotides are TGTGCCTGTGACCCGGTGGGGGATACGCGCCGGGCCGATGAACTCATCTTT. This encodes CACDPVGDTRRADELIF.

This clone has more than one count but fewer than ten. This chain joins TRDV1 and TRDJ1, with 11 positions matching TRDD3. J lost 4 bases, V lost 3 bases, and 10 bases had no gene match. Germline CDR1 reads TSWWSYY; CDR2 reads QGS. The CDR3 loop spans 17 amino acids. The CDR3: CALGDPSSGGYVDKLIF. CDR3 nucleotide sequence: TGTGCTCTTGGGGACCCCTCCAGTGGGGGATACGTCGATAAACTCATCTTT.

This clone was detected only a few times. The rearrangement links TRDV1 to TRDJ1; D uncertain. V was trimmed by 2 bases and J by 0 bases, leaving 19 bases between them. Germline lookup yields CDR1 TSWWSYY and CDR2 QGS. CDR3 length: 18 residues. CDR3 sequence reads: CALGETGQVPPNTDKLIF. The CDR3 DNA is TGTGCTCTTGGGGAAACCGGTCAGGTCCCCCCCAACACCGATAAACTCATCTTT.